Presented here are 27 T cell receptor beta chains from one specimen sequenced in a study of blood T cell repertoires in COVID-19. The data were produced by immunoSEQ multiplex PCR, yet TCRdb's version contains in-frame clones alone and is incomplete. The sample has fewer than 300,000 clones; 80% to 85% are singletons. The sample comprised peripheral blood. These receptors came from a person between 70 and 80 years old with COVID-19, enrolled during active disease.

V gene TRBV9 combines with J gene TRBJ2-5; 7 positions agree with TRBD1. Germline V CDR1 and CDR2: SGDLS, YYNGEE. V shed 0 bases and J 2 bases; nucleotides not matched to a gene: 4. The CDR3 is 15 residues long. The CDR3 bases are TGTGCCAGCAGCGTAGGACAGGGCCTACAAGAGACCCAGTACTTC. Translation gives CASSVGQGLQETQYF.

This chain uses TRBV12-5 with TRBJ2-7; D unclear. V lost 0 bases to trimming and J lost 2 bases, with 11 bases between them. Germline CDR1 LGHNT, CDR2 FRNRAP. This CDR3 contains 15 residues. This CDR3 reads CASGLVSSRPYEQYF. The CDR3 DNA reads TGTGCTAGTGGTTTGGTAAGTAGTCGCCCCTACGAGCAGTACTTC. Filled out from reference TRBV12-5 and TRBJ2-7, the complete variable domain reads DARVTQTPRHKVTEMGQEVTMRCQPILGHNTVFWYRQTMMQGLELLAYFRNRAPLDDSGMPKDRFSAEMPDATLATLKIQPSEPRDSAVYFCASGLVSSRPYEQYFGPGTRLTVT.

In this sample, this clone turned up a few times. The chain has TRBV10-3 and TRBJ1-4, with 9 nucleotides matching TRBD1. V lost 6 bases to trimming and J lost 6 bases; unmatched junction nucleotides: 5. Germline V CDR1 and CDR2: ENHRY, SYGVKD. The CDR3 covers 14 residues. The DNA for the CDR3 is TGTGCCATCAGGCAACAGGGGGCGGATGAAAAACTGTTTTTT. Encoded protein: CAIRQQGADEKLFF.

V usage is TRBV5-1 and J usage is TRBJ2-7; TRBD2 matches 8 bases. The CDR3 contains 16 residues. CDR1 and CDR2 from the germline V gene are SGHRS and YFSETQ. Unmatched junction bases numbered 13, after V lost 5 bases and J lost 3 bases. The CDR3 here is CASRSIAGGQDYEQYF. DNA of the CDR3: TGCGCCAGCAGATCCATCGCGGGGGGTCAGGACTACGAGCAGTACTTC.

This chain joins TRBV7-8 and TRBJ2-3; TRBD2 matches 14 bases. The ends lost 5 bases at V and 3 bases at J; junction bases unmatched: 10. This CDR3 has 18 amino acids. The germline V gene has CDR1 SGHVS and CDR2 FQNEAQ. CDR3 nucleotide sequence: TGTGCCAGCAGCGCCCGACTAGCGGGGGGGAAATGGACAGATACGCAGTATTTT. Translated: CASSARLAGGKWTDTQYF.

V usage is TRBV19 and J usage is TRBJ2-1; the match to TRBD2 covers 9 bases. This CDR3 has 19 residues. CDR1 is LNHDA, CDR2 SQIVND, per germline (reference sequence). The V gene end was trimmed by 8 bases and the J gene end by 0 bases; junction bases not matched to a gene: 17. CDR3 sequence (DNA): TGTGCCAGTCGGTTGTCTGGGCTAGCGGGGAGTTTCTCCTACAATGAGCAGTTCTTC. It yields the protein CASRLSGLAGSFSYNEQFF.

The rearrangement uses TRBV7-9 and TRBJ1-6; D unresolved. The CDR3 runs 15 residues. V was pared by 2 bases and J by 2 bases, with 7 bases between. Germline values: CDR1 SEHNR, CDR2 FQNEAQ (reference sequence). The CDR3 loop reads CASSLSSPYNSPLHF. As DNA, the CDR3 is TGTGCCAGCAGCTTATCCAGTCCCTATAATTCACCCCTCCACTTT.

There are a few counts of this clone. The chain has TRBV5-4 and TRBJ2-7; the D gene is possibly TRBD1 (8 bases). Per the germline V gene, CDR1 is SGHNT and CDR2 is YYREEE (reference sequence). The germline V and J ends were trimmed by 0 bases and 8 bases, with 18 bases remaining between them. The CDR3 loop spans 15 amino acids. The CDR3 reads CASSLDGRAGGQQYF. In nucleotides, the CDR3 is TGTGCCAGCAGCTTGGATGGGAGGGCAGGGGGCCAGCAGTACTTC.

V usage is TRBV27 and J usage is TRBJ1-2, with 9 bases fitting TRBD1. The trim removed 2 bases at V and 8 bases at J, leaving 3 bases unmatched. The CDR3 is made up of 13 amino acids. Germline CDR1 MNHEY, CDR2 SMNVEV (reference sequence). This chain's CDR3 is CASSLTGGRGYTF. The CDR3 DNA reads TGTGCCAGCAGTTTAACAGGGGGCCGAGGCTACACCTTC.

The V gene is TRBV5-6, the J gene TRBJ1-2; the match to TRBD1 covers 8 bases. The J segment lost 4 bases and the V segment lost 4 bases, leaving 3 bases of the junction unmatched. CDR3 length equals 13 residues. Germline CDR1 SGHDT, CDR2 YYEEEE. CDR3 sequence: CASSRDRTYGYTF. CDR3 DNA: TGTGCCAGCAGCAGGGACAGGACCTATGGCTACACCTTC.

This clone was observed a single time. J is TRBJ2-5 and V is TRBV5-4; D gene ambiguous. The CDR3 totals 12 residues. Deletions cut 0 bases from V and 5 bases from J, with 5 bases between. Looked up from germline, CDR1 is SGHNT and CDR2 is YYREEE (reference sequence). The CDR3 is CASSLGLETQYF. For the CDR3, the DNA is TGTGCCAGCAGCTTGGGACTGGAGACCCAGTACTTC.

Comment on this clone: The same CDR3 arises from other DNA sequences in this sample as well. The chain has TRBV19 and TRBJ2-3, with D possibly matching TRBD2 (6 bases). This CDR3 has 16 amino acids. Germline lookup yields CDR1 LNHDA and CDR2 SQIVND (reference sequence). Trimming left V 3 bases short and J 3 bases short, with 16 bases between. Written as DNA, the CDR3 is TGTGCCAGTAGTATTCGGAGGGGCCAAGGGACAGATACGCAGTATTTT. Protein product: CASSIRRGQGTDTQYF.

The chain employs TRBV12-3 or TRBV12-4 and TRBJ1-1; a possible D gene is TRBD1 (6 bases). CDR3 length: 13 residues. Trimming shortened V by 4 bases and J by 3 bases, and 9 bases separated the two germline ends. CDR3 sequence reads: CASSSGVDTEAFF. Written as DNA, the CDR3 is TGTGCCAGCAGTTCAGGGGTGGACACTGAAGCTTTCTTT.

Only one count was recorded for this clone. The V gene is TRBV6-2 or TRBV6-3, the J gene TRBJ2-7; perhaps TRBD2 as D (6 bases). Germline CDR1 and CDR2: MNHEY and SVGEGT. The V and J ends lost 0 bases and 4 bases respectively, with 16 bases between them. The CDR3 covers 16 residues. This CDR3 reads CASSYSGGGSFYEQYF. The CDR3 DNA sequence: TGTGCCAGCAGTTACTCCGGGGGTGGGAGTTTTTACGAGCAGTACTTC.

This clone was observed a few times. The chain's CDR3 is CASSKGHLGNQPQHF. The CDR3 nucleotides read TGTGCCAGTAGTAAGGGACATCTCGGCAATCAGCCCCAGCATTTT. The chain uses TRBV19 and TRBJ1-5, with D possibly matching TRBD1 (6 bases). This CDR3 region has 15 residues. Trimming removed 4 bases at V and 2 bases at J, with 12 bases between. Germline loops: CDR1 LNHDA, CDR2 SQIVND (reference sequence).

The V call is TRBV7-9, the J call TRBJ2-7; D perhaps matches TRBD1 (6 bases). Germline loops: CDR1 SEHNR, CDR2 FQNEAQ (reference sequence). Trimming shortened V by 4 bases and J by 1 base, and 11 bases separated the two germline ends. The CDR3 contains 14 residues. CDR3 in amino acids: CASSSTGQSYEQYF. CDR3 sequence (DNA): TGTGCCAGCAGCTCGACAGGACAGTCCTACGAGCAGTACTTC.

This clone has more than one count but fewer than ten. The V gene is TRBV5-4, the J gene TRBJ2-3; 11 nucleotides match TRBD2. The CDR3 is made up of 18 amino acids. The V gene end was trimmed by 4 bases and the J gene end by 4 bases; junction bases not matched to a gene: 14. Germline V gene sequence: CDR1 SGHNT, CDR2 YYREEE (reference sequence). CDR3 nucleotides: TGTGCCAGCAGCCCACTAGCGGGGGAGCCAGGGTCGCCAGATACGCAGTATTTT. Translating gives CASSPLAGEPGSPDTQYF.

V gene TRBV5-4 combines with J gene TRBJ1-2, with 11 bases that match TRBD1. CDR3 length: 16 amino acids. V shed 5 bases, J shed 4 bases, and the junction held 10 bases outside the gene matches. The V gene's germline CDR1 is SGHNT and CDR2 YYREEE (reference sequence). The CDR3 reads CASSYGQGAKSYGYTF. The DNA of the CDR3 is TGTGCCAGCAGTTACGGACAGGGGGCGAAGAGCTATGGCTACACCTTC.

The chain combines TRBV5-4 with TRBJ1-4; 7 nucleotides agree with TRBD1. The J segment lost 6 bases and the V segment lost 0 bases, leaving 5 bases of the junction unmatched. The CDR3 covers 15 residues. The germline V gene has CDR1 SGHNT and CDR2 YYREEE (reference sequence). As DNA, the CDR3 is TGTGCCAGCAGCTTGGCCCCCGGGACAGATGAAAAACTGTTTTTT. Its translation is CASSLAPGTDEKLFF.

The CDR3 DNA reads as TGTGTCAGAAGCGGACCAGGGTTTTTTCAGCCCCAGCATTTT. It translates to CVRSGPGFFQPQHF. V gene TRBV7-5 combines with J gene TRBJ1-5; the table's D gene call, TRBD1, was not cross checked with the DNA. TRBV7-5 is classified as a pseudogene. The CDR3 covers 14 residues.

This chain links TRBV29-1 with TRBJ2-5; 7 positions match TRBD1. Trimming took 8 bases from V and 3 from J; bases not matched to a gene: 3. Per the germline V gene, CDR1 is SQVTM and CDR2 is ANQGSEA. This CDR3 is 11 amino acids long. The CDR3 DNA reads as TGCAGCATGGGACAGAAAGAGACCCAGTACTTC. This sequence encodes CSMGQKETQYF.

A remark on this clone: One junction end does not reproduce the germline sequence, and a read error may be involved. The gene calls are TRBV27 and TRBJ2-7; D ambiguous. The CDR3 has 16 residues. CDR1 is MNHEY, CDR2 SMNVEV, per germline (reference sequence). CDR3 in amino acids: CASSLNVQKIRVLMNF. The DNA of the CDR3 is TGTGCCAGCAGTTTAAATGTCCAGAAAATACGGGTCTTAATGAACTTC.

The V gene is TRBV4-1, the J gene TRBJ2-5; 10 bases are a match to TRBD2. J was trimmed by 9 bases and V by 1 base; bases with no gene match: 20. This CDR3 has 19 amino acids. Germline loops: CDR1 MGHRA, CDR2 YSYEKL. CDR3 amino acids: CASSQVGLLTSGVNQAQYF. CDR3 bases: TGCGCCAGCAGCCAAGTGGGCCTCCTAACTAGCGGGGTGAATCAGGCCCAGTACTTC.

J is TRBJ2-2 and V is TRBV2, with D possibly matching TRBD1 (5 bases). Germline V CDR1 and CDR2: SNHLY, FYNNEI. Trimming shortened V by 4 bases and J by 0 bases, and 9 bases separated the two germline ends. The CDR3 is made up of 15 amino acids. The CDR3 region is CASSGVGANTGELFF. DNA of the CDR3: TGTGCCAGCAGTGGGGTAGGGGCGAACACCGGGGAGCTGTTTTTT.

J is TRBJ1-1 and V is TRBV6-1, with D possibly TRBD1 on 5 matching bases. Trimming shortened V by 2 bases and J by 4 bases, and 11 bases separated the two germline ends. Germline CDR1 and CDR2: MNHNS and SASEGT. The CDR3 consists of 14 residues. For the CDR3, the DNA is TGTGCCAGCAGTGAAAGTGGGAGGGGCACTGAAGCTTTCTTT. It is translated as CASSESGRGTEAFF.

With regard to this clone: The sample contains more than one DNA sequence encoding this CDR3. V is TRBV24-1 and J is TRBJ2-5; D is unclear. This CDR3 comprises 13 residues. The ends were cut back, 3 bases at V and 0 bases at J, with 4 bases in the middle. Germline V gene data show CDR1 as KGHDR and CDR2 as SFDVKD. CDR3 protein: CATSDQYQETQYF. The CDR3 DNA reads TGTGCCACCAGTGATCAGTACCAAGAGACCCAGTACTTC.

This chain links TRBV7-2 with TRBJ2-2; unclear D gene. The CDR3 extends over 13 amino acids. V shed 2 bases and J shed 10 bases, with 11 bases lying between them. Germline assignment: CDR1 SGHTA and CDR2 FQGNSA. CDR3 amino acids: CASSLSLAVELFF. Written as DNA, the CDR3 is TGTGCCAGCAGCTTAAGCCTCGCCGTGGAGCTGTTTTTT.